One sample yielded the 13 T cell receptor beta chains listed below, sequenced in a study of blood T cell repertoires in COVID-19. TCRdb keeps only in-frame clones here, not all; method: immunoSEQ multiplex PCR. Altogether 160,000 or so clones are present, around 82% being singletons, with the ten largest covering approximately 10%. Material for sequencing was peripheral blood. These receptors were obtained from a man aged 55 to 70 with active or convalescent COVID-19.

The V call is TRBV7-9, the J call TRBJ1-1, with 10 bases matching TRBD1. The CDR3 covers 14 residues. The V segment lost 6 bases and the J segment 6 bases; nucleotides outside the gene matches: 7. In germline, CDR1 is SEHNR, CDR2 FQNEAQ (reference sequence). CDR3 protein: CASRLGGQGPEAFF. The CDR3 coding sequence is TGTGCCAGCAGATTGGGGGGACAGGGGCCTGAAGCTTTCTTT.

Here the CDR3 DNA reads TGCGCCAGCAGCCCCCGGACAGGGAACCCCGAGCAGTACTTC. It yields the protein CASSPRTGNPEQYF. J is TRBJ2-7 and V is TRBV5-1, with 8 bases aligning to TRBD1. Germline loops: CDR1 SGHRS, CDR2 YFSETQ. V was pared by 4 bases and J by 6 bases, with 9 bases of the junction left unmatched. This CDR3 contains 14 residues.

The chain couples TRBV15 to TRBJ2-1; 8 bases agree with TRBD1. The length of the CDR3 is 15 residues. The V and J ends lost 7 bases and 2 bases, in that order; junction bases with no gene match: 7. CDR1 is LNHNV, CDR2 YYDKDF, per germline (reference sequence). For the CDR3, the DNA is TGTGCCACCACCGGAGACAGGGGTGCCTACAATGAGCAGTTCTTC. Amino acids: CATTGDRGAYNEQFF.

The chain combines TRBV6-5 with TRBJ1-6; possibly TRBD1 for D (5 bases). This CDR3 spans 12 amino acids. V was trimmed by 8 bases and J by 8 bases, leaving 10 bases between them. Germline V lookup: CDR1 MNHEY, CDR2 SVGAGI. For the CDR3, the DNA is TGTGCCAGCCAGGGTTCCGATTCACCCCTCCACTTT. Translating gives CASQGSDSPLHF.

This clone is a singleton in its sample. The chain links TRBV6-1 to TRBJ1-3, with D possibly TRBD1 on 6 matching bases. V was shortened by 3 bases and J by 2 bases, with 11 bases between the two germline ends. Germline CDR1 is MNHNS and CDR2 is SASEGT. This CDR3 spans 15 amino acids. The CDR3 is CASSDQRTAGNTIYF. The CDR3 DNA reads TGTGCCAGCAGTGACCAAAGGACAGCTGGAAACACCATATATTTT.

The rearrangement joins TRBV27 to TRBJ2-3; D call uncertain. V shed 8 bases and J shed 6 bases, with 3 bases lying between them. This CDR3 region has 9 residues. The germline V gene encodes CDR1 MNHEY and CDR2 SMNVEV (reference sequence). CDR3 sequence (DNA): TGTGCCAGCCCTGATACGCAGTATTTT. This translates into CASPDTQYF.

The chain recombines TRBV7-2 with TRBJ2-3; weak D call: TRBD2 (7 bases). Germline-derived CDR1 and CDR2 are SGHTA and FQGNSA. Deletions cut 4 bases from V and 3 bases from J, with 20 bases between. There are 17 residues in the CDR3. CDR3 amino acids: CASSSPGGLGGTDTQYF. For the CDR3, the DNA is TGTGCCAGCAGCTCGCCGGGGGGCTTAGGTGGGACAGATACGCAGTATTTT.

J is TRBJ2-1 and V is TRBV2; 10 bases agree with TRBD2. The CDR3 has 15 residues. V shed 4 bases, J shed 5 bases, and the junction held 5 bases outside the gene matches. Per the germline V gene, CDR1 is SNHLY and CDR2 is FYNNEI. The DNA of the CDR3 is TGTGCCAGCAGTGTGGCTAGCGGGGGCCACAATGAGCAGTTCTTC. Protein sequence: CASSVASGGHNEQFF.

This clone was seen only a few times. V is TRBV28 and J is TRBJ2-5; 7 bases are a match to TRBD2. The CDR3 runs to 11 residues. CDR1 MDHEN and CDR2 SYDVKM come from the germline V gene. Unmatched junction bases numbered 4, after V lost 6 bases and J lost 9 bases. CDR3 sequence reads: CASRKRGPQYF. CDR3 bases: TGTGCCAGCAGGAAGCGGGGACCCCAGTACTTC.

The V call is TRBV28, the J call TRBJ1-2; the match to TRBD1 covers 7 bases. There are 13 residues in the CDR3. Germline values: CDR1 MDHEN, CDR2 SYDVKM. J gave up 3 bases and V 6 bases, and 4 bases lay outside the gene matches. The CDR3 sequence: CASRAGTDYGYTF. The CDR3 DNA reads as TGTGCCAGCAGGGCCGGGACAGACTATGGCTACACCTTC.

The chain combines TRBV6-5 with TRBJ2-5; 9 nucleotides align to TRBD2. CDR3 length: 14 residues. With V trimmed by 6 bases and J by 5 bases, 7 bases remained unmatched. CDR1 and CDR2 (germline): MNHEY, SVGAGI. As DNA, the CDR3 is TGTGCCAGCAGCTACCCTACTAGCGGGGAGACCCAGTACTTC. It yields the protein CASSYPTSGETQYF.

The rearrangement uses TRBV19 and TRBJ2-2, with 8 bases lining up with TRBD1. This CDR3 contains 16 residues. Germline values: CDR1 LNHDA, CDR2 SQIVND (reference sequence). V lost 3 bases, J lost 4 bases, and 7 bases stayed unmatched. CDR3 nucleotide sequence: TGTGCCAGTAGTATTTGGGGACAGGCGATCACCGGGGAGCTGTTTTTT. It encodes CASSIWGQAITGELFF. The full variable domain, completed using reference TRBV19 and TRBJ2-2, is DGGITQSPKYLFRKEGQNVTLSCEQNLNHDAMYWYRQDPGQGLRLIYYSQIVNDFQKGDIAEGYSVSREKKESFPLTVTSAQKNPTAFYLCASSIWGQAITGELFFGEGSRLTVL.

V and J are TRBV6-1 and TRBJ1-2, with D maybe TRBD1 (5 bases). The CDR3 consists of 14 residues. The V gene lost 3 bases and the J gene lost 3 bases, with 11 bases spanning the gap. The germline V gene encodes CDR1 MNHNS and CDR2 SASEGT. CDR3 sequence (DNA): TGTGCCAGCAGTGATTTAAGACAGTACTATGGCTACACCTTC. This gives the protein CASSDLRQYYGYTF.